The sequence of this T cell receptor (beta chain) was determined in a study of post-analysis software for immune sequencing data. In the study overall: Courses of disease covered relapsing-remitting, secondary progressive and progressive-relapsing multiple sclerosis.

Study results and limitations: People with multiple sclerosis had a significantly lower normalized Chao1 diversity than controls did. Higher frequency in patients than in controls was seen for about five TRBV segments, with TRBV5-6, TRBV5-1 and TRBV20-1 among them.

The authors incorporated unique molecular identifiers into the TCR beta cDNA libraries. Using its own MiXCR run on the PCR reads, TCRdb lists one record per CDR3 protein. The sample lists 170,000 or so distinct CDR3 sequences, over 25% occurring once. The CDR3 extends over 13 amino acids. Germline V CDR1 and CDR2: LNHDA, SQIVND (reference sequence). Trimming stripped 0 bases from V and 10 bases from J, with 10 bases between. This clonotype turned up a few times. What it recognizes is unknown. This TCR derives from a girl aged 10 to 17 with multiple sclerosis. This sequence joins TRBV19 and TRBJ2-1; D gene unclear. Sample: blood. This chain's CDR3 is CASSIDLWVEQFF. CDR3 DNA sequence: TGTGCCAGTAGTATAGATCTATGGGTCGAGCAGTTCTTC.